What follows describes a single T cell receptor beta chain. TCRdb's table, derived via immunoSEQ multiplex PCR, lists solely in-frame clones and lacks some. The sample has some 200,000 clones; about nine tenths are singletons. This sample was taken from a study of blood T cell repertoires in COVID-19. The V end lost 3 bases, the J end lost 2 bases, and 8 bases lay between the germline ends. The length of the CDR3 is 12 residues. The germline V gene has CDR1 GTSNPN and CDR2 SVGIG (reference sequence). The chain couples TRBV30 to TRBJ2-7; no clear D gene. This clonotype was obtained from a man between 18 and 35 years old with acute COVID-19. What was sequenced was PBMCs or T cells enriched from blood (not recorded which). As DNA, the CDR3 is TGTGCCTGGAGCCCCCTCGCCTACGAGCAGTACTTC. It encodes CAWSPLAYEQYF.